These T cell receptor beta chains were read from a single sample in a study of cytomegalovirus exposure and HLA in healthy donors. Repertoires were generated with immunoSEQ multiplex PCR, while TCRdb's copy carries only in-frame clones and drops some. Here the sample spans about 41,000 clones, 81% being singletons. Sequenced input: PBMCs. All receptors come from a man aged 45-60 years in good health and CMV-seronegative. The conserved cysteine and the conserved F or W are not part of the CDR3 here.

v_gene: TRBV5-1; j_gene: TRBJ2-1; CDR3aa: ASSPDRGGLGGEQF
v_gene: TRBV6-5; j_gene: TRBJ1-5; CDR3aa: ASSQTGNQPQH
v_gene: TRBV7-2; j_gene: TRBJ2-5; CDR3aa: ASSLAGGQTQY
v_gene: TRBV2; j_gene: TRBJ2-2; CDR3aa: ASSDTMNTGELF
v_gene: TRBV7-2; j_gene: TRBJ2-5; CDR3aa: ASSPRSPETQY
v_gene: TRBV6-1; j_gene: TRBJ2-5; CDR3aa: ASRGRQGGGETQY
v_gene: TRBV29-1; j_gene: TRBJ1-2; CDR3aa: SVDLAAGNGYT
v_gene: TRBV7-9; j_gene: TRBJ1-3; CDR3aa: ASSFLTGLD
v_gene: TRBV11-2; j_gene: TRBJ1-2; CDR3aa: ASSLGGNRGMAGYT
v_gene: TRBV18; j_gene: TRBJ2-1; CDR3aa: ASSPIRTSGYNEQF
v_gene: TRBV5-1; j_gene: TRBJ2-3; CDR3aa: ASSLYKQGLVTQY
v_gene: TRBV4-2; j_gene: TRBJ2-7; CDR3aa: ASSQDTSGTYEQY
v_gene: TRBV20-1; j_gene: TRBJ1-1; CDR3aa: SADATGAAF
v_gene: TRBV4-3; j_gene: TRBJ2-3; CDR3aa: ASSQAIRLAGYDTQY
v_gene: TRBV27; j_gene: TRBJ2-3; CDR3aa: ASSLLRALLTDTQY
v_gene: TRBV9; j_gene: TRBJ2-2; CDR3aa: ASSVRQGARNTGELF
v_gene: TRBV29-1; j_gene: TRBJ1-5; CDR3aa: SVKGQGIGGNQPQH
v_gene: TRBV5-4; j_gene: TRBJ2-3; CDR3aa: ASSLGWSSGLTDTQY
v_gene: TRBV5-4; j_gene: TRBJ1-4; CDR3aa: ASSLQGTNEKLF
v_gene: TRBV7-9; j_gene: TRBJ2-5; CDR3aa: ASSPQEQGETQY
v_gene: TRBV7-2; j_gene: TRBJ1-4; CDR3aa: ASRGTGTGFDKLF
v_gene: TRBV9; j_gene: TRBJ2-5; CDR3aa: ASSPSISRYQETQY
v_gene: TRBV7-2; j_gene: TRBJ2-7; CDR3aa: ASLHTPSASYEQY
v_gene: TRBV7-9; j_gene: TRBJ1-4; CDR3aa: ASSLGQGTNEKLF
v_gene: TRBV12-5; j_gene: TRBJ2-1; CDR3aa: ASGRGGGGNEQF
v_gene: TRBV6-5; j_gene: TRBJ1-1; CDR3aa: ASSYWGLTEAF
v_gene: TRBV7-9; j_gene: TRBJ2-3; CDR3aa: ASSPGGIMSTDTQY
v_gene: TRBV7-6; j_gene: TRBJ2-2; CDR3aa: ASSLVATVMDGELF